The 20 T cell receptor beta chains given below trace back to one sample, sequenced in a study of OX40 agonist ivuxolimab in advanced cancers. The library was obtained by the immunoSEQ multiplex PCR assay. The table was pulled from immuneACCESS by TCRdb, which kept in-frame rearrangements only. Such tables lose some clones; where checked, under half of the loss comes from unresolved V genes, and the rest has no known cause. The sample has some 51,000 clones on record, around 90% of them singletons. 47% of the sample is taken by the ten largest. The material was CD4+ or CD8+ T cells sorted from blood, obtained in a trial of the OX40 agonist ivuxolimab. These receptors were taken from an adult with an advanced solid tumor such as melanoma, head and neck, liver or kidney cancer.

This chain uses TRBV27 with TRBJ2-1, with TRBD2 as a possible D gene (6 bases). V lost 6 bases and J 4 bases, leaving 13 bases between the germline ends. Germline V gene lookup returns CDR1 MNHEY and CDR2 SMNVEV (reference sequence). CDR3 length equals 14 residues. DNA for the CDR3: TGTGCCAGCAGGCGGAGGGCGGGTTACAATGAGCAGTTCTTC. This codes for CASRRRAGYNEQFF.

The CDR3 sequence is CASSLGQGAGANVLTF. The CDR3 nucleotides read TGTGCCAGCAGCTTGGGACAGGGTGCCGGGGCCAACGTCCTGACTTTC. This chain uses TRBV5-4 with TRBJ2-6; TRBD1 agrees at 7 bases. With 0 bases clipped from V and 4 bases from J, the junction kept 4 bases outside the gene matches. Germline loops: CDR1 SGHNT, CDR2 YYREEE (reference sequence). CDR3 length: 16 amino acids.

The V gene is TRBV28, the J gene TRBJ1-4; possible D gene TRBD1, 6 bases. Germline V gene data show CDR1 as MDHEN and CDR2 as SYDVKM. This CDR3 contains 16 residues. V was pared by 5 bases and J by 4 bases, with 17 bases between. The CDR3 bases are TGTGCCAGCAGTCCGATACAGGGTTCCCTTAATGAAAAACTGTTTTTT. Translated: CASSPIQGSLNEKLFF.

The V call is TRBV9, the J call TRBJ2-1; D is possibly TRBD1 (5 bases). The CDR3 totals 15 residues. V lost 0 bases and J lost 7, with 14 bases in between. Germline V lookup: CDR1 SGDLS, CDR2 YYNGEE. The CDR3 region is CASSVGGGARNEQFF. CDR3 nucleotides: TGTGCCAGCAGCGTAGGAGGTGGGGCGCGAAATGAGCAGTTCTTC.

The rearrangement uses TRBV27 and TRBJ1-2; no firm D call. Germline assignment: CDR1 MNHEY and CDR2 SMNVEV (reference sequence). Between the trimmed V and J ends, which lost 1 base and 0 bases, there was a span of 6 bases. This CDR3 has 14 amino acids. The CDR3 sequence is CASSLYRANYGYTF. The CDR3 DNA sequence: TGTGCCAGCAGTTTATATCGGGCTAACTATGGCTACACCTTC.

A single count supports this clone. The chain links TRBV27 to TRBJ1-1; D unclear. The CDR3 covers 13 residues. The germline V and J ends were trimmed by 4 bases and 0 bases, with 6 bases remaining between them. Germline V gene data show CDR1 as MNHEY and CDR2 as SMNVEV (reference sequence). The CDR3 sequence: CASSYGVNTEAFF. The CDR3, as DNA: TGTGCCAGCAGTTATGGAGTGAACACTGAAGCTTTCTTT.

The CDR3, as DNA: TGTGCCAGCAGCTTTGGCCGTCCTGGGAACACTGAAGCTTTCTTT. Residues: CASSFGRPGNTEAFF. The rearrangement joins TRBV7-2 to TRBJ1-1; no definite D call. V was trimmed by 3 bases and J by 1 base, leaving 12 bases between them. This CDR3 comprises 15 residues. Germline V lookup: CDR1 SGHTA, CDR2 FQGNSA.

This chain links TRBV21-1 with TRBJ1-1; TRBD1 reflects the table's D call only, with no check against the DNA. TRBV21-1 has pseudogene status. The CDR3 is made up of 17 amino acids. CDR3 sequence reads: CASSKGDRDSGNTEAFF. CDR3 sequence (DNA): TGTGCCAGCAGCAAAGGGGACAGGGACTCTGGGAACACTGAAGCTTTCTTT.

This chain links TRBV9 with TRBJ2-1; perhaps TRBD2 as D (5 bases). The germline CDR1 and CDR2 sequences are SGDLS and YYNGEE. This CDR3 is built from 16 residues. Deletions cut 7 bases from V and 4 bases from J, with 21 bases between. CDR3 DNA sequence: TGTGCCAGCCACGCCACGAGAACGGGGTCTTACAATGAGCAGTTCTTC. Translating it yields CASHATRTGSYNEQFF.

The chain combines TRBV16 with TRBJ1-6; D unresolved. From germline, CDR1 is KGHSY and CDR2 FQNENV. V gave up 3 bases and J gave up 5 bases, with 14 bases separating them. CDR3 length: 16 amino acids. CDR3 in DNA: TGTGCCAGCAGCCATTACGGGTCGATGGATAATTCACCCCTCCACTTT. This gives the protein CASSHYGSMDNSPLHF.

In nucleotides, the CDR3 is TGTGCCAGCAGTCTCCTAAGACTAGCGGGGGGGCCCGGGGAGCTGTTTTTT. Its protein product is CASSLLRLAGGPGELFF. The genes are TRBV27 and TRBJ2-2, with 14 bases fitting TRBD2. The CDR3 sequence is 17 residues long. Germline V gene sequence: CDR1 MNHEY, CDR2 SMNVEV (reference sequence). The J segment lost 6 bases and the V segment lost 5 bases, leaving 8 bases of the junction unmatched.

The genes are TRBV7-8 and TRBJ2-3, with TRBD2 as a possible D gene (6 bases). CDR3 length equals 14 residues. V lost 6 bases, J lost 5 bases, and 15 bases lay in between. Germline V gene lookup returns CDR1 SGHVS and CDR2 FQNEAQ. CDR3 loop: CASRGGARGDTQYF. The CDR3 region has the DNA TGTGCCAGCAGGGGAGGAGCACGGGGAGATACGCAGTATTTT.

The J gene is TRBJ1-1, the V gene TRBV7-9; the D gene is possibly TRBD1 (5 bases). The CDR3 sequence is 12 residues long. The germline V gene encodes CDR1 SEHNR and CDR2 FQNEAQ (reference sequence). The ends were cut back, 11 bases at V and 0 bases at J, with 10 bases in the middle. CDR3 in amino acids: CAGDGVNTEAFF. For the CDR3, the DNA is TGTGCCGGGGACGGAGTGAACACTGAAGCTTTCTTT.

This chain joins TRBV7-6 and TRBJ2-3, with TRBD1 matching over 10 bases. Germline lookup yields CDR1 SGHVS and CDR2 FNYEAQ. The length of the CDR3 is 16 residues. Trimming took 4 bases from V and 5 from J; bases not matched to a gene: 9. The CDR3, as DNA: TGTGCCAGCAGCTCGCGACAGGGGGCGTCGATAGATACGCAGTATTTT. It codes for CASSSRQGASIDTQYF.

The chain uses TRBV27 and TRBJ2-7, with 14 bases identical to TRBD2. The CDR3 extends over 15 amino acids. The V gene end was trimmed by 3 bases and the J gene end by 7 bases; junction bases not matched to a gene: 5. Germline CDR1 MNHEY, CDR2 SMNVEV (reference sequence). CDR3 residues: CASSFPGLAGAEQYF. DNA for the CDR3: TGTGCCAGCAGTTTCCCGGGACTAGCGGGGGCTGAGCAGTACTTC.

V usage is TRBV7-2 and J usage is TRBJ1-4; D may be TRBD1 (5 bases). This CDR3 is 16 amino acids long. Germline lookup yields CDR1 SGHTA and CDR2 FQGNSA. Trimming stripped 5 bases from V and 0 bases from J, with 13 bases between. The CDR3 sequence is CASSPFSGPTNEKLFF. The CDR3 coding sequence is TGTGCCAGCAGCCCCTTCTCGGGGCCAACTAATGAAAAACTGTTTTTT.

The rearrangement joins TRBV6-5 to TRBJ2-7; 7 nucleotides line up with TRBD1. The J segment lost 7 bases and the V segment lost 0 bases, leaving 3 bases of the junction unmatched. Germline V gene sequence: CDR1 MNHEY, CDR2 SVGAGI. This CDR3 is 13 amino acids long. This CDR3 is CASSYSTGLEQYF. The CDR3 nucleotides are TGTGCCAGCAGTTACTCGACAGGGCTTGAGCAGTACTTC.

The chain carries TRBV5-4 and TRBJ1-1, with 7 bases matching TRBD1. Germline V lookup: CDR1 SGHNT, CDR2 YYREEE (reference sequence). This CDR3 contains 13 residues. Trimming removed 4 bases from V and 6 bases from J; junction bases left unmatched: 6. For the CDR3, the DNA is TGTGCCAGCAGCCTTGCAGGGGGAGCTGAAGCTTTCTTT. This translates into CASSLAGGAEAFF.

The chain carries TRBV29-1 and TRBJ2-7; D call uncertain. V shed 6 bases and J shed 0 bases, with 12 bases lying between them. This CDR3 comprises 13 residues. Germline CDR1 is SQVTM and CDR2 is ANQGSEA. The CDR3 nucleotides are TGCAGCGTACAGACGGTGAACTCCTACGAGCAGTACTTC. Its protein is CSVQTVNSYEQYF.

The chain combines TRBV9 with TRBJ1-2; D possibly corresponds to TRBD1 (5 bases). The CDR3 runs to 16 residues. The V gene lost 0 bases and the J gene lost 0 bases, with 12 bases spanning the gap. The germline V gene has CDR1 SGDLS and CDR2 YYNGEE. The DNA of the CDR3 is TGTGCCAGCAGCGTAGGACAGTTCGGGGCTAACTATGGCTACACCTTC. Translated, it gives CASSVGQFGANYGYTF.